The sequence of this T cell receptor beta chain was determined in a study of vaccination and CD4 T cells after COVID-19. Study information: Participants were given two doses of BNT162b2 or mRNA-1273 vaccine.

The CDR3 covers 13 residues. The V gene lost 8 bases and the J gene lost 1 base, with 11 bases spanning the gap. CDR1 MDHEN and CDR2 SYDVKM come from the germline V gene. Treatment reported: approximately 9-day PBMC culture with coronavirus spike peptide pools or control peptides (ViraFEST assay). Scientists ran DNA taken from cultured CD4+ T cells through the Oncomine TCR Beta short-read assay for sequencing. One entry per CDR3 protein results from TCRdb running MiXCR on the PCR reads. The sample holds 10,000 to 13,000 distinct CDR3 sequences, roughly 50% seen once. About this clonotype: Its antigen is undetermined.

The source of this sequence is a human donor who had recovered from COVID-19. The chain joins TRBV28 to TRBJ1-2; the D is unclear. Sequenced: CD4+ T cells from blood, cultured in vitro. Written as DNA, the CDR3 is TGTGCCAGCTTTTCCGGACTTAACTATGGCTACACCTTC. Protein: CASFSGLNYGYTF.